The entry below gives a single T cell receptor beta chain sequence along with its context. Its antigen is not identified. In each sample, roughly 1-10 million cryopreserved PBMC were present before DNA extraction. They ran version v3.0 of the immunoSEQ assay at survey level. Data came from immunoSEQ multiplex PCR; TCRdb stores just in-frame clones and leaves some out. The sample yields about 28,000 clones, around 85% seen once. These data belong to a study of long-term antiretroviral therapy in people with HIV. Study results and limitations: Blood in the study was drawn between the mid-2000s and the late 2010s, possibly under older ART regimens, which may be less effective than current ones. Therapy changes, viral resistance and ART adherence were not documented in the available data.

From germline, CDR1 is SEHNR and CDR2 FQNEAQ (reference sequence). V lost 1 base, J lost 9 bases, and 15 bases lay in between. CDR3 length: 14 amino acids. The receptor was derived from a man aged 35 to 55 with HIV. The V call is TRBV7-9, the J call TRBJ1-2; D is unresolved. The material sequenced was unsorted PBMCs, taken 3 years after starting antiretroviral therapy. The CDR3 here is CASSLVGTGGSYTF. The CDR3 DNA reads TGTGCCAGCAGCTTAGTAGGTACTGGAGGTAGCTACACCTTC.